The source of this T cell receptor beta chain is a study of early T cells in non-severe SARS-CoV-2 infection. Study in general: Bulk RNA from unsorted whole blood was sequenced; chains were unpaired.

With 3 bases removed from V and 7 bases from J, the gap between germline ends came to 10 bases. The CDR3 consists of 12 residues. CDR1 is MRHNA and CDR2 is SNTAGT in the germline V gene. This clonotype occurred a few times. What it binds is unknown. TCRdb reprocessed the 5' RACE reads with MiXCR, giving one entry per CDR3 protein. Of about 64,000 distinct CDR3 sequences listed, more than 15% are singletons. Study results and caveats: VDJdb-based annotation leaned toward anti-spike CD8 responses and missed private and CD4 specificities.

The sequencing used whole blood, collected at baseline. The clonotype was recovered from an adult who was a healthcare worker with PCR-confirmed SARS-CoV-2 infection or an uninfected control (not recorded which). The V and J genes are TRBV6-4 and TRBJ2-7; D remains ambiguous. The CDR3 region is CASSEMKGEQYF. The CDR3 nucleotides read TGTGCCAGCAGTGAAATGAAGGGTGAGCAGTACTTC.